Reported below is one TCR beta chain. Its specificity is unknown. Using immunoSEQ multiplex PCR, the repertoire was profiled, and TCRdb retains in-frame clones only, with some absent. Of 90,000 to 100,000 clones listed, around 89% are singletons. The sample comes from a study of OX40 agonist ivuxolimab in advanced cancers. The study's findings and limits: CD8+ T cells showed, on average, more clonal expansion than CD4+ cells.

The germline V gene has CDR1 SNHLY and CDR2 FYNNEI. Trimming cost V 5 bases and J 7 bases, with 11 bases left between them. The CDR3 runs 12 residues. The rearrangement joins TRBV2 to TRBJ1-1; possibly TRBD1 for D (6 bases). This TCR came from an adult with an advanced solid tumor such as melanoma, head and neck, liver or kidney cancer. The sample here was CD4+ or CD8+ T cells sorted from blood, taken in a trial of the OX40 agonist ivuxolimab. In DNA form, the CDR3 reads TGTGCCAGCAGTTTCCGGGACATTGAAGCTTTCTTT. Residues: CASSFRDIEAFF.